The 14 T cell receptor beta chains below come from one sample, sequenced in a study of blood T cell repertoires in COVID-19. Measured with immunoSEQ multiplex PCR; TCRdb has only the in-frame clones, and not every one. Altogether about 270,000 clones are present, less than 90% being singletons, with the ten largest covering less than 15%. The source material was peripheral blood. These TCRs come from a woman aged 30 to 39 with COVID-19, enrolled during active disease.

This chain connects TRBV9 to TRBJ2-7; 11 bases match TRBD2. The CDR3 covers 15 residues. Germline V gene data show CDR1 as SGDLS and CDR2 as YYNGEE. V dropped 0 bases and J dropped 3; count of bases not matched to a gene: 2. CDR3 protein: CASSVASGGSYEQYF. CDR3 nucleotides: TGTGCCAGCAGCGTAGCTAGCGGGGGGAGCTACGAGCAGTACTTC.

This chain uses TRBV30 with TRBJ2-7, with a tentative D call TRBD2 (6 bases). Between the trimmed V and J ends, which lost 5 bases and 4 bases, there was a span of 15 bases. Germline CDR1 is GTSNPN and CDR2 is SVGIG (reference sequence). The CDR3 loop spans 13 amino acids. The CDR3 bases are TGTGCCTGGGGGGGAGGCTCGCCTTACGAGCAGTACTTC. It yields the protein CAWGGGSPYEQYF.

This clone has just a few counts. This chain joins TRBV14 and TRBJ1-2, with D perhaps matching TRBD1 (5 bases). The germline gives CDR1 SGHDN, CDR2 FVKESK. This CDR3 spans 14 amino acids. Deletions cut 0 bases from V and 8 bases from J, with 13 bases between. This CDR3 is CASSQEGERRGYTF. CDR3 sequence (DNA): TGTGCCAGCAGCCAAGAAGGGGAACGTAGAGGCTACACCTTC.

The rearrangement joins TRBV7-9 to TRBJ2-3, with 9 positions matching TRBD2. The ends lost 4 bases at V and 1 base at J; junction bases unmatched: 12. The germline CDR1 and CDR2 sequences are SEHNR and FQNEAQ (reference sequence). The CDR3 length is 18 residues. CDR3 nucleotide sequence: TGTGCCAGCAGCTCGGCCAGCGGGGGGTTCTCTGGCACAGATACGCAGTATTTT. Encoded protein: CASSSASGGFSGTDTQYF.

This chain joins TRBV11-2 and TRBJ2-1; perhaps TRBD1 as D (6 bases). Trimming cost V 7 bases and J 3 bases, with 16 bases left between them. Germline V CDR1 and CDR2: SGHAT, FQNNGV. The CDR3 extends over 15 amino acids. The CDR3 nucleotides are TGTGCCAGCAACCAGGGGAAAACAGTCTACAATGAGCAGTTCTTC. Its protein product is CASNQGKTVYNEQFF.

The chain employs TRBV6-6 and TRBJ2-4, with 9 bases that match TRBD1. The V segment lost 2 bases and the J segment 9 bases; nucleotides outside the gene matches: 11. The germline V gene has CDR1 MNHNY and CDR2 SVGAGI (reference sequence). This CDR3 is built from 16 residues. The CDR3 DNA reads as TGTGCCAGCAGTTACACGGGCCGGGACAGGGAGGGCATTCAGTACTTC. Protein: CASSYTGRDREGIQYF.

The chain has TRBV19 and TRBJ1-6, with 8 bases that match TRBD1. The V gene's germline CDR1 is LNHDA and CDR2 SQIVND (reference sequence). V trimming: 3 bases; J trimming: 6 bases; junction bases outside the gene matches: 10. This CDR3 is built from 17 residues. The CDR3 is CASSIRFSTGVNSPLHF. CDR3 sequence (DNA): TGTGCCAGTAGTATTCGATTCTCGACAGGGGTTAATTCACCCCTCCACTTT.

This sequence joins TRBV27 and TRBJ1-1; possible D gene TRBD1, 5 bases. Germline CDR1 is MNHEY and CDR2 is SMNVEV (reference sequence). CDR3 length: 13 residues. Trimming removed 7 bases from V and 4 bases from J, with 13 bases in between. CDR3 sequence (DNA): TGTGCCAGCACTTCGGGCAGGGTCACTGAAGCTTTCTTT. Its translation: CASTSGRVTEAFF.

The chain links TRBV23-1 to TRBJ1-1; no reliable D call. TRBV23-1 has ORF status, its function being uncertain. This CDR3 is 15 amino acids long. V was trimmed by 0 bases and J by 4 bases, leaving 12 bases between them. The chain's CDR3 is CASSQSGRLATEAFF. In DNA, the CDR3 is TGCGCCAGCAGTCAATCGGGCAGGTTGGCCACTGAAGCTTTCTTT.

The sample holds one count of this clone. The gene calls are TRBV28 and TRBJ2-1; 10 bases are shared with TRBD2. The trim removed 5 bases at V and 1 base at J, leaving 11 bases unmatched. Germline V CDR1 and CDR2: MDHEN, SYDVKM. The CDR3 extends over 18 amino acids. As DNA, the CDR3 is TGTGCCAGCAGTCCCCGTCCCGGACTAGCGGATTCCTACAATGAGCAGTTCTTC. Amino acids: CASSPRPGLADSYNEQFF.

This clone was found once. The rearrangement uses TRBV5-1 and TRBJ1-1; TRBD1 is a possible D gene (5 bases). Germline V gene data show CDR1 as SGHRS and CDR2 as YFSETQ. This CDR3 region has 17 residues. Trimming removed 0 bases at V and 6 bases at J, with 21 bases between. CDR3 loop: CASSLVSQGARVAEAFF. The DNA of the CDR3 is TGCGCCAGCAGCTTGGTCTCCCAGGGCGCTCGGGTTGCTGAAGCTTTCTTT.

This clone showed up just once. This chain connects TRBV4-2 to TRBJ2-7; 11 bases align to TRBD1. V gave up 5 bases and J gave up 0 bases; unmatched junction bases: 3. The CDR3 runs to 15 residues. Germline values: CDR1 LGHNA, CDR2 YNFKEQ. Here the CDR3 DNA reads TGTGCCAGCAGCGCGGGACAGGGGGGCTCCTACGAGCAGTACTTC. It codes for CASSAGQGGSYEQYF.

V gene TRBV11-2 combines with J gene TRBJ2-7, with 9 bases aligning to TRBD1. The J segment lost 5 bases and the V segment lost 5 bases, leaving 13 bases of the junction unmatched. The CDR3 has 16 amino acids. Germline lookup yields CDR1 SGHAT and CDR2 FQNNGV. The CDR3: CASSEEGDRAPHEQYF. CDR3 DNA sequence: TGTGCCAGCAGCGAGGAGGGGGACAGGGCCCCCCACGAGCAGTACTTC.

In this sample, this clone turned up a few times. This chain uses TRBV3-1 (or the pseudogene TRBV3-2) with TRBJ2-7; D gene ambiguous. CDR1 and CDR2 (germline): LGHDT, YNNKEL (reference sequence). Trimming removed 0 bases from V and 1 base from J, with 10 bases in between. The CDR3 length is 15 residues. In DNA form, the CDR3 reads TGTGCCAGCAGCCAAGATCTGAGGAATTCCTACGAGCAGTACTTC. Protein sequence: CASSQDLRNSYEQYF.